These 20 T cell receptor beta chains were sequenced from one sample in a study of T cell changes during pregnancy in multiple sclerosis. Generated by immunoSEQ multiplex PCR, the TCRdb table keeps only in-frame clones and is missing some. The table includes around 99,000 clones, under 95% detected once. The sample was peripheral blood, taken in the third trimester of pregnancy. The receptors were gathered from a female donor in good health, enrolled as a control in a pregnancy study.

The chain couples TRBV19 to TRBJ1-2; D is unresolved. V was clipped by 3 bases and J by 2 bases, with 10 bases between them. Germline V gene lookup returns CDR1 LNHDA and CDR2 SQIVND (reference sequence). The CDR3 is made up of 14 amino acids. CDR3 nucleotide sequence: TGTGCCAGTAGTATTTGGGCATCAAACTATGGCTACACCTTC. Translated, it gives CASSIWASNYGYTF.

The chain recombines TRBV7-8 with TRBJ2-1, with D perhaps matching TRBD2 (5 bases). Germline V lookup: CDR1 SGHVS, CDR2 FQNEAQ. Trimming cost V 2 bases and J 5 bases, with 10 bases left between them. The CDR3 spans 14 residues. Here the CDR3 DNA reads TGTGCCAGCAGCTTATTTGAGGGCAACAATGAGCAGTTCTTC. Amino acids: CASSLFEGNNEQFF.

The chain combines TRBV5-1 with TRBJ2-1; 10 positions agree with TRBD2. Looked up from germline, CDR1 is SGHRS and CDR2 is YFSETQ. The CDR3 contains 15 residues. The V segment lost 4 bases and the J segment 0 bases; nucleotides outside the gene matches: 1. The CDR3 DNA sequence: TGCGCCAGCAGCCCTAGCGGGGGCTCCTACAATGAGCAGTTCTTC. This translates into CASSPSGGSYNEQFF. Using reference TRBV5-1 and TRBJ2-1 for the parts outside the CDR3, the full variable domain is KAGVTQTPRYLIKTRGQQVTLSCSPISGHRSVSWYQQTPGQGLQFLFEYFSETQRNKGNFPGRFSGRQFSNSRSEMNVSTLELGDSALYLCASSPSGGSYNEQFFGPGTRLTVL.

The J gene is TRBJ1-4, the V gene TRBV6-6; TRBD1 is a possible D gene (6 bases). Germline V CDR1 and CDR2: MNHNY, SVGAGI (reference sequence). V was trimmed by 2 bases and J by 14 bases, leaving 9 bases between them. The CDR3 runs to 11 residues. CDR3 nucleotides: TGTGCCAGCAGTTACGGGCAGGGGCTGTTTTTT. Protein product: CASSYGQGLFF.

The V gene is TRBV19, the J gene TRBJ1-1; the match to TRBD1 covers 7 bases. V shed 5 bases, J shed 5 bases, and the junction held 8 bases outside the gene matches. The CDR3 totals 14 residues. Germline V gives CDR1 LNHDA, CDR2 SQIVND (reference sequence). CDR3 loop: CASSLTGVWTEAFF. The CDR3 nucleotides are TGTGCCAGTAGTCTAACAGGGGTATGGACTGAAGCTTTCTTT.

In DNA form, the CDR3 reads TGCGCCAGCAGCTTGGTTCCAAACCAAGAGACCCAGTACTTC. It is translated as CASSLVPNQETQYF. The genes are TRBV5-1 and TRBJ2-5; D is unresolved. This CDR3 comprises 14 residues. Deletions cut 0 bases from V and 0 bases from J, with 6 bases between. In germline, CDR1 is SGHRS, CDR2 YFSETQ.

CDR3 sequence reads: CASSSGTGVNNEQFF. CDR3 DNA: TGTGCCAGCAGTTCCGGGACAGGGGTGAACAATGAGCAGTTCTTC. V usage is TRBV27 and J usage is TRBJ2-1, with 10 nucleotides matching TRBD1. The CDR3 is 15 residues long. V was clipped by 4 bases and J by 5 bases; unmatched bases: 5. The germline V gene has CDR1 MNHEY and CDR2 SMNVEV (reference sequence).

The J gene is TRBJ2-3, the V gene TRBV7-2; 11 positions match TRBD2. Germline V gene data show CDR1 as SGHTA and CDR2 as FQGNSA. The CDR3 is 18 amino acids. Trimming took 4 bases from V and 0 from J; bases not matched to a gene: 9. The CDR3 DNA sequence: TGTGCCAGCAGCTCATTAGCGGGGGGGCATGCTAGCACAGATACGCAGTATTTT. It specifies CASSSLAGGHASTDTQYF.

The chain uses TRBV7-2 and TRBJ1-1, with 11 bases aligning to TRBD1. Germline CDR1 and CDR2: SGHTA and FQGNSA. The junction had 6 bases not matched to a gene; V was cut back by 4 bases and J by 5 bases. The CDR3 runs 15 residues. The CDR3 here is CASSSWTGGTTEAFF. Here the CDR3 DNA reads TGTGCCAGCAGCTCCTGGACAGGGGGCACGACTGAAGCTTTCTTT.

The V and J genes are TRBV5-5 and TRBJ2-1, with D tentatively TRBD1 (6 bases). The germline gives CDR1 SGHKS, CDR2 YYEKEE (reference sequence). Trimming took 4 bases from V and 8 from J, leaving 13 bases between them. This CDR3 is 13 amino acids long. Here the CDR3 DNA reads TGTGCCAGCAGCATGACAGGTGTTGATGAGCAGTTCTTC. This sequence encodes CASSMTGVDEQFF.

The chain carries TRBV10-3 and TRBJ1-1; D is perhaps TRBD1 (6 bases). Per the germline V gene, CDR1 is ENHRY and CDR2 is SYGVKD. V gave up 9 bases and J gave up 0 bases, with 11 bases separating them. The CDR3 has 13 residues. This chain's CDR3 is CAMGDTLNTEAFF. The CDR3 nucleotides are TGTGCCATGGGGGACACCCTGAACACTGAAGCTTTCTTT.

This chain links TRBV9 with TRBJ2-7, with D possibly TRBD2 on 5 matching bases. Germline V gives CDR1 SGDLS, CDR2 YYNGEE. The germline V and J ends were trimmed by 4 bases and 5 bases, with 13 bases remaining between them. This CDR3 is 13 amino acids long. The CDR3 sequence: CASSPPPGNEQYF. Here the CDR3 DNA reads TGTGCCAGCAGCCCCCCTCCCGGGAACGAGCAGTACTTC.

The chain has TRBV11-3 and TRBJ2-1; 8 bases agree with TRBD2. This CDR3 region has 17 residues. Germline lookup yields CDR1 SGHNT and CDR2 YENEEA. Trimming removed 4 bases from V and 3 bases from J; junction bases left unmatched: 11. The CDR3 reads CASSSPGGSGVYNEQFF. The CDR3 DNA follows: TGTGCCAGCAGCTCACCCGGGGGTAGCGGGGTCTACAATGAGCAGTTCTTC.

The CDR3 bases are TGCGCCAGCAGAGTCCGGGATCTAGGGAATGAGCAGTTCTTC. As protein: CASRVRDLGNEQFF. This chain joins TRBV23-1 and TRBJ2-1; D may be TRBD2 (5 bases). TRBV23-1 is labeled an ORF, and its function is uncertain. The V gene lost 6 bases and the J gene lost 7 bases, with 16 bases spanning the gap. This CDR3 has 14 residues.

The chain joins TRBV6-5 to TRBJ1-6; D is perhaps TRBD1 (5 bases). Germline CDR1 MNHEY, CDR2 SVGAGI. CDR3 size: 14 residues. V lost 9 bases and J 7 bases, leaving 16 bases between the germline ends. CDR3 sequence: CASRPRGGNSPLHF. In DNA form, the CDR3 reads TGTGCCAGTCGACCCCGCGGGGGGAATTCACCCCTCCACTTT.

The chain uses TRBV4-1 and TRBJ1-3, with D possibly matching TRBD1 (5 bases). V was cut by 3 bases and J by 3 bases, with 18 bases left in between. This CDR3 is built from 17 residues. Germline CDR1 MGHRA, CDR2 YSYEKL. The CDR3 loop reads CASSHPGRAKGGNTIYF. CDR3 coding DNA: TGCGCCAGCAGCCACCCCGGCAGGGCGAAAGGTGGAAACACCATATATTTT.

The V gene is TRBV7-3, the J gene TRBJ1-1; TRBD1 aligns across 9 bases. The CDR3 loop spans 15 amino acids. Unmatched junction bases numbered 4, after V lost 1 base and J lost 4 bases. Germline CDR1 is SGHTA and CDR2 is FQGTGA. CDR3 protein: CASSLRATGGTEAFF. CDR3 in DNA: TGTGCCAGCAGCTTAAGGGCGACAGGGGGCACTGAAGCTTTCTTT. Combining the CDR3 with reference TRBV7-3 and TRBJ1-1 gives the whole variable domain GAGVSQTPSNKVTEKGKYVELRCDPISGHTALYWYRQSLGQGPEFLIYFQGTGAADDSGLPNDRFFAVRPEGSVSTLKIQRTERGDSAVYLCASSLRATGGTEAFFGQGTRLTVV.

This sequence joins TRBV6-1 and TRBJ2-2; tentative D call: TRBD1 (6 bases). The CDR3 contains 15 residues. The germline V and J ends were trimmed by 4 bases and 4 bases, with 13 bases remaining between them. The V gene's germline CDR1 is MNHNS and CDR2 SASEGT. CDR3 sequence reads: CASSAAVGATGELFF. CDR3 nucleotides: TGTGCCAGCAGTGCCGCCGTGGGGGCCACCGGGGAGCTGTTTTTT.

The chain couples TRBV5-1 to TRBJ1-6, with 8 bases matching TRBD1. The CDR3 length is 14 residues. CDR1 and CDR2 (germline): SGHRS, YFSETQ. V lost 2 bases, J lost 6 bases, and 1 base stayed unmatched. CDR3 sequence (DNA): TGCGCCAGCAGCTTTACAGGGGGTAATTCACCCCTCCACTTT. It specifies CASSFTGGNSPLHF.

The chain recombines TRBV25-1 with TRBJ1-2, with D unclear. This CDR3 region has 13 residues. Trimming removed 10 bases at V and 0 bases at J, with 12 bases between. Germline V gene sequence: CDR1 MGHDK, CDR2 SYGVNS. The CDR3 DNA reads as TGTGCCACCCGAGGGAGTGCTAACTATGGCTACACCTTC. It specifies CATRGSANYGYTF.